This is a list of T cell receptor beta chains from one sample in a study of blood T cell repertoires in COVID-19. The method was immunoSEQ multiplex PCR; TCRdb's version includes in-frame clones alone and lacks a portion of them. Counted here are roughly 79,000 clones, 65% to 85% occurring once; the ten biggest clones make up about 3.8%. The specimen sequenced was peripheral blood. The receptor source for this set is a man aged 45-60 years with acute or convalescent COVID-19. CDR3s include the opening cysteine and the closing phenylalanine or tryptophan. D genes are given only for firm matches. Clone sizes are given selectively: once, few, many, or a class where the clone is expanded.

d_call	j_call	clone_size	v_call	cdr3_nt	cdr3_aa
.	TRBJ1-4	few	TRBV5-6	TGTGCCAGCAGCTTGGAGGGGAAAAAACTGTTTTTT	CASSLEGKKLFF
.	TRBJ1-2	.	TRBV4-2	TGTGCCAGCAGCCAAGGGGCAGACGCTAACTATGGCTACACCTTC	CASSQGADANYGYTF
TRBD2	TRBJ2-5	.	TRBV4-2	TGTGCCAGCAGCCAAGATCCCGCAGGAGCGGGGCACCAAGAGACCCAGTACTTC	CASSQDPAGAGHQETQYF
.	TRBJ2-7	.	TRBV9	TGTGCCAGCAGCGCAGACTCCCTCTCCTACGAGCAGTACTTC	CASSADSLSYEQYF
.	TRBJ2-2	.	TRBV27	TGTGCCAGCAACCCTGGCAGGGTGGTCACCGGGGAGCTGTTTTTT	CASNPGRVVTGELFF
.	TRBJ1-1	.	TRBV11-2	TGTGCCAGCAGCTCCCTCGATAGGGGGTGGACTGAAGCTTTCTTT	CASSSLDRGWTEAFF
.	TRBJ2-3	.	TRBV19	TGTGCCAGTAGTATTGCGACTAGAGTGACGGATACGCAGTATTTT	CASSIATRVTDTQYF
.	TRBJ1-1	.	TRBV30	TGTGCCTGGAGTACGTTCGGGAACACTGAAGCTTTCTTT	CAWSTFGNTEAFF
TRBD2	TRBJ2-3	.	TRBV4-2	TGTGCCAGCAGCCAAGGGCTCTCTAGCGGGGGACCCACAGATACGCAGTATTTT	CASSQGLSSGGPTDTQYF
TRBD1	TRBJ1-6	few	TRBV6-4	TGTGCCAGCAGTGATCAGGACAGGGGGGGATCACCCCTCCACTTT	CASSDQDRGGSPLHF
.	TRBJ2-2	.	TRBV12-3/TRBV12-4	TGTGCCAGCAGACAGGCTGGGGAGCTGTTTTTT	CASRQAGELFF
TRBD2	TRBJ2-3	.	TRBV19	TGTGCCAGTAGTAACGGGGGGTACACAGATACGCAGTATTTT	CASSNGGYTDTQYF
TRBD2	TRBJ2-7	few	TRBV4-3	TGCGCCAGCAGCCAAGAACCACTAGCGGGATACGAGCAGTACTTC	CASSQEPLAGYEQYF
.	TRBJ2-7	.	TRBV5-1	TGCGCCAGCAGCTTGGCGACAGCAGACTACGAGCAGTACTTC	CASSLATADYEQYF
TRBD2	TRBJ2-3	.	TRBV7-2	TGTGCCAGCAGCTTAGGATTGGGGGGGGGTGGCACAGATACGCAGTATTTT	CASSLGLGGGGTDTQYF
.	TRBJ2-1	.	TRBV7-6	TGTGCCAGCAGCTTATCCGGGGTGGTCTACAATGAGCAGTTCTTC	CASSLSGVVYNEQFF
TRBD1	TRBJ1-1	.	TRBV7-2	TGTGCCAGCAGCCCGTCGGGACAGGGCGTAAGGACTGAAGCTTTCTTT	CASSPSGQGVRTEAFF
.	TRBJ2-7	.	TRBV13	TGTGCCAGCAGCTTAGGGGACAGTACCTACGAGCAGTACTTC	CASSLGDSTYEQYF
.	TRBJ2-7	once	TRBV28	TGTGCCAGCAGTCCGACGGGGTTCGAGCAGTACTTC	CASSPTGFEQYF
.	TRBJ1-6	.	TRBV7-9	TGTGCCAGCAGCCCCGATTCACCCCTCCACTTT	CASSPDSPLHF
TRBD2	TRBJ2-1	.	TRBV11-2	TGTGCCAGCAGACCCCCGGGCCTAGCGGGAGGAGGAGAGCAGTTCTTC	CASRPPGLAGGGEQFF
.	TRBJ2-7	.	TRBV6-5	TGTGCCAGCAGGAGGGGGAGCTACGAGCAGTACTTC	CASRRGSYEQYF
TRBD1	TRBJ2-2	.	TRBV7-7	TGTGCCAGCAGCCCGGAGGCGGGACAGGGCTACACCGGGGAGCTGTTTTTT	CASSPEAGQGYTGELFF
.	TRBJ1-3	.	TRBV19	TGTGCCAGTAGTACGAACAGGGGAAACACCATATATTTT	CASSTNRGNTIYF
.	TRBJ1-5	.	TRBV7-2	TGTGCCAGCAGCCCCGGGGGTGCACTTCAGCCCCAGCATTTT	CASSPGGALQPQHF
TRBD2	TRBJ2-5	.	TRBV7-7	TGTGCCAGCAGCCGCGGACTAGCGGGAGGGCTGGAGACCCAGTACTTC	CASSRGLAGGLETQYF
.	TRBJ2-2	.	TRBV7-3	TGTGCCAGCAGCCCGACAGGGAACACCGGGGAGCTGTTTTTT	CASSPTGNTGELFF
.	TRBJ1-5	.	TRBV20-1	TGCAGTGCTAGCAACTCCCAGCCCCAGCATTTT	CSASNSQPQHF
.	TRBJ2-7	.	TRBV15	TGTGCCACCAGCAGAGATTTGGCTTACGAGCAGTACTTC	CATSRDLAYEQYF
.	TRBJ1-2	.	TRBV4-2	TGTGCCAGCAGCCACCCTGGACAGCTCACTTATGGCTACACCTTC	CASSHPGQLTYGYTF
TRBD1	TRBJ2-2	.	TRBV6-5	TGTGCCAGCAGTTTGACAGGGCTGAACACCGGGGAGCTGTTTTTT	CASSLTGLNTGELFF
TRBD2	TRBJ2-7	.	TRBV18	TGTGCCAGCTCACCTCCTGGACTAGCGGCTTACGAGCAGTACTTC	CASSPPGLAAYEQYF
.	TRBJ1-1	.	TRBV15	TGTGCCACCAGCAGAGAAACAGTTGCTTCTGAAGCTTTCTTT	CATSRETVASEAFF
.	TRBJ1-2	.	TRBV5-1	TGCGCCAGCAGCCCCGGGGGGCCAGGGAAGCATGGCTACACCTTC	CASSPGGPGKHGYTF
TRBD2	TRBJ2-1	.	TRBV7-2	TGTGCCAGCAGCTCCCCCAGCGGGAACAATGAGCAGTTCTTC	CASSSPSGNNEQFF
TRBD1	TRBJ2-7	.	TRBV5-8	TGTGCCAGCCGCCGACAGGGGGCGGGGGAGCAGTACTTC	CASRRQGAGEQYF
TRBD1	TRBJ2-7	.	TRBV5-5	TGTGCCAGCAAAATCACAGGGGTAACTTACGAGCAGTACTTC	CASKITGVTYEQYF
TRBD2	TRBJ2-1	.	TRBV18	TGTGCCAGCTCACCTCCTACTAGCGCCTACAATGAGCAGTTCTTC	CASSPPTSAYNEQFF
.	TRBJ2-7	.	TRBV29-1	TGCAGCGTTGAAGATACGGGGAACGAGCAGTACTTC	CSVEDTGNEQYF
.	TRBJ1-5	.	TRBV19	TGTGCCAGTAGCCCACTCGATCAGCCCCAGCATTTT	CASSPLDQPQHF
TRBD1	TRBJ1-2	once	TRBV18	TGTGCCAGCTCACCAGACAGGGATGCTAACTATGGCTACACCTTC	CASSPDRDANYGYTF
.	TRBJ2-3	.	TRBV7-9	TGTGCCAGCAGTCGAAAAAGGGGGGGTAGCACAGATACGCAGTATTTT	CASSRKRGGSTDTQYF
TRBD1	TRBJ2-1	.	TRBV5-1	TGCGCCAGCAGCGGTTTCTACAGGGGGCATAACAATGAGCAGTTCTTC	CASSGFYRGHNNEQFF
.	TRBJ2-1	once	TRBV7-2	TGTGCCAGCAGCTGGAGGGGTTATGAGCAGTTCTTC	CASSWRGYEQFF
.	TRBJ2-7	.	TRBV9	TGTGCCAGCAGTCAAGCGGGTAGCACCTACGAGCAGTACTTC	CASSQAGSTYEQYF
.	TRBJ1-6	.	TRBV6-2/TRBV6-3	TGTGCCAGCAACCCTGACCCAGGCTCCTATAATTCACCCCTCCACTTT	CASNPDPGSYNSPLHF
.	TRBJ2-7	.	TRBV7-8	TGTGCCAGCAGCCTCTCGACTTCTCCCTCCTACGAGCAGTACTTC	CASSLSTSPSYEQYF
TRBD2	TRBJ2-1	.	TRBV15	TGTGCCACCAGCCCCGGGACTAGCGGATACAATGAGCAGTTCTTC	CATSPGTSGYNEQFF
TRBD2	TRBJ2-1	.	TRBV5-4	TGTGCCAGCAGCTTGGGACCTGGGGCGGGAGACGACAATGAGCAGTTCTTC	CASSLGPGAGDDNEQFF
.	TRBJ1-4	.	TRBV30	TGTGCCTGGAGTGTATTAGACAGTTTGACTAATGAAAAACTGTTTTTT	CAWSVLDSLTNEKLFF
TRBD1	TRBJ1-2	.	TRBV24-1	TGTGCCACCAGTGACGGACAGGTTCGTGGCTACACCTTC	CATSDGQVRGYTF
.	TRBJ2-4	once	TRBV15	TGTGCCACCAGCAGAGAAACCCTAACGACAGTATCCAAAAACATTCAGTACTTC	CATSRETLTTVSKNIQYF